A selection of T cell receptor beta chains follows, all from one sample in a study of OX40 agonist ivuxolimab in advanced cancers. Sequencing was performed with immunoSEQ multiplex PCR; in TCRdb, only in-frame clones are kept and a portion is missing. Altogether under 85,000 clones are present, over 80% being singletons, with the ten largest covering about 0.3%. The starting material was CD4+ or CD8+ T cells sorted from blood, obtained in a trial of the OX40 agonist ivuxolimab. The receptors were gathered from an adult with an advanced solid tumor such as melanoma, head and neck, liver or kidney cancer. CDR3s include the opening cysteine and the closing phenylalanine or tryptophan. A D gene is named only where the DNA matches it firmly. The size field is filled for only some rows; it gives once, few, many or a size class.

cdr3_aa	cdr3_nt	v_call	d_call	clone_size	j_call
CASSLRGGGRGYTF	TGTGCCAGCAGTTTACGAGGAGGGGGCAGGGGCTACACCTTC	TRBV27	TRBD1	-	TRBJ1-2
CAISEGGGNTEAFF	TGTGCCATCAGTGAAGGAGGAGGGAACACTGAAGCTTTCTTT	TRBV10-3	-	-	TRBJ1-1
CASSPGGAGGNQPQHF	TGTGCCAGCAGCCCGGGGGGGGCAGGAGGCAATCAGCCCCAGCATTTT	TRBV7-9	-	-	TRBJ1-5
CATSRDPGIGTEAFF	TGTGCCACCAGCAGAGATCCGGGGATTGGGACTGAAGCTTTCTTT	TRBV15	-	-	TRBJ1-1
CASSTSLGRSSYEQYF	TGTGCCAGCAGCACTTCCTTAGGACGGAGCTCCTACGAGCAGTACTTC	TRBV28	-	-	TRBJ2-7
CASRNSNQPQHF	TGTGCCAGCAGAAATAGCAATCAGCCCCAGCATTTT	TRBV6-5	-	-	TRBJ1-5
CASSLAAQRTGELFF	TGCGCCAGCAGCTTGGCGGCCCAGCGAACCGGGGAGCTGTTTTTT	TRBV5-1	-	-	TRBJ2-2
CASSLEGDQPQHF	TGTGCCAGCAGCTTAGAAGGGGATCAGCCCCAGCATTTT	TRBV7-9	-	few	TRBJ1-5
CASSVSSTVQGEAFF	TGTGCCAGCAGTGTTAGCTCGACGGTACAGGGTGAAGCTTTCTTT	TRBV2	-	-	TRBJ1-1
CASGLSTDTQYF	TGTGCTAGTGGTCTTAGCACAGATACGCAGTATTTT	TRBV12-5	-	-	TRBJ2-3
CASSSAGGAVEQFF	TGTGCCAGCAGCTCGGCCGGCGGGGCCGTCGAGCAGTTCTTC	TRBV7-2	-	-	TRBJ2-1
CAPPDPLLDEQFF	TGTGCCCCACCGGATCCTCTCCTGGATGAGCAGTTCTTC	TRBV10-3	-	-	TRBJ2-1
CASSSRDGSSYEQYF	TGTGCCAGCTCATCCCGGGACGGCTCTTCCTACGAGCAGTACTTC	TRBV18	-	-	TRBJ2-7
CASSLIGRDQPQHF	TGTGCCAGCTCACTGATCGGGCGTGATCAGCCCCAGCATTTT	TRBV18	-	-	TRBJ1-5
CASSIDRSVQPQHF	TGTGCCAGTAGTATAGATCGATCCGTCCAGCCCCAGCATTTT	TRBV19	-	once	TRBJ1-5
CASKRAGEVAETQYF	TGTGCCAGCAAAAGGGCGGGAGAGGTGGCGGAGACCCAGTACTTC	TRBV2	TRBD2	-	TRBJ2-5
CASSVVGRQYF	TGTGCCAGCAGTGTTGTTGGTAGGCAGTACTTC	TRBV2	-	-	TRBJ2-7
CSVGGGGSETQYF	TGCAGCGTTGGAGGAGGGGGTTCGGAGACCCAGTACTTC	TRBV29-1	-	-	TRBJ2-5
CSAMVRDTIYF	TGCAGTGCCATGGTGCGAGACACCATATATTTT	TRBV20-1	-	-	TRBJ1-3
CASSLATGLSTDTQYF	TGTGCCAGTAGTTTGGCGACCGGCCTCAGCACAGATACGCAGTATTTT	TRBV19	-	-	TRBJ2-3
CASGSSGTGNQPQHF	TGTGCTAGTGGTTCCTCCGGGACAGGCAATCAGCCCCAGCATTTT	TRBV12-5	TRBD1	-	TRBJ1-5
CASSTGTGRDYGYTF	TGTGCCAGCAGCACCGGGACCGGGCGGGACTATGGCTACACCTTC	TRBV9	-	-	TRBJ1-2
CASSPGLDSNQPQHF	TGTGCCAGCTCACCAGGGCTCGATAGCAATCAGCCCCAGCATTTT	TRBV18	-	-	TRBJ1-5
CATRGLASTDTQYF	TGTGCCACCAGGGGGCTAGCGAGCACAGATACGCAGTATTTT	TRBV15	-	few	TRBJ2-3
CASSPADYEQYF	TGTGCCAGCTCCCCCGCAGATTACGAGCAGTACTTC	TRBV18	-	-	TRBJ2-7
CASRPGQSGNTIYF	TGTGCCAGTAGACCGGGACAGTCTGGAAACACCATATATTTT	TRBV19	TRBD1	-	TRBJ1-3
CSARAGDGYTF	TGCAGTGCTAGAGCAGGGGATGGCTACACCTTC	TRBV20-1	-	-	TRBJ1-2
CASSLVGQAPYEQYF	TGTGCCAGCAGCTTAGTCGGACAGGCACCCTACGAGCAGTACTTC	TRBV11-2	TRBD1	-	TRBJ2-7
CASRAGNSYEQYF	TGTGCCAGCAGGGCCGGGAACTCCTACGAGCAGTACTTC	TRBV27	-	-	TRBJ2-7
CASSHRETNTGELFF	TGTGCCAGCAGTCACAGAGAAACGAACACCGGGGAGCTGTTTTTT	TRBV2	-	-	TRBJ2-2
CASSLGTSRSADTQYF	TGTGCCAGCAGTTTGGGGACTAGCCGTTCGGCAGATACGCAGTATTTT	TRBV6-5	TRBD2	-	TRBJ2-3
CASSEVKPGLAGNEQFF	TGTGCCAGCAGTGAAGTGAAACCGGGACTAGCGGGGAATGAGCAGTTCTTC	TRBV6-1	TRBD2	-	TRBJ2-1
CATSRDYGTGGLGQYF	TGTGCCACCAGCAGGGATTACGGGACAGGGGGCCTCGGGCAGTACTTC	TRBV15	TRBD1	-	TRBJ2-7
CASRDRGTDTQYF	TGTGCCAGCAGGGACAGGGGCACAGATACGCAGTATTTT	TRBV19	TRBD1	-	TRBJ2-3
CASSRSTGPANYGYTF	TGTGCCAGTAGTAGGTCCACAGGCCCAGCTAACTATGGCTACACCTTC	TRBV19	-	-	TRBJ1-2
CASSPDGTYGANVLTF	TGTGCCAGCAGTCCCGATGGGACTTACGGGGCCAACGTCCTGACTTTC	TRBV7-7	-	-	TRBJ2-6
CASSPRARHSYEQYF	TGTGCCAGCTCACCAAGGGCCAGACACTCCTACGAGCAGTACTTC	TRBV18	-	-	TRBJ2-7
CASSPNGLHSYEQYF	TGTGCCAGCAGCCCCAATGGACTGCACTCCTACGAGCAGTACTTC	TRBV9	-	-	TRBJ2-7
CASSDLDFWSGGESDEQFF	TGCGCCAGCAGCGATTTGGATTTCTGGTCGGGTGGCGAAAGCGATGAGCAGTTCTTC	TRBV5-1	-	-	TRBJ2-1
CASSIGLSPRPPGGELFF	TGTGCCAGTAGTATAGGCCTGAGCCCGCGCCCCCCGGGCGGGGAGCTGTTTTTT	TRBV19	-	-	TRBJ2-2
CASIRPSNQPQHF	TGTGCCAGCATCAGACCTAGCAATCAGCCCCAGCATTTT	TRBV6-7	-	few	TRBJ1-5
CASSYETSGGLYEQYF	TGCGCCAGCAGCTACGAGACTAGCGGAGGTTTATACGAGCAGTACTTC	TRBV5-1	TRBD2	-	TRBJ2-7
CASSRLAGITDTQYF	TGTGCCAGCAGCCGACTAGCGGGCATAACAGATACGCAGTATTTT	TRBV6-5	TRBD2	once	TRBJ2-3
CASESSYEQYF	TGTGCCAGCGAATCTTCCTACGAGCAGTACTTC	TRBV6-1	-	-	TRBJ2-7
CASSQSPGYNEQFF	TGTGCCAGCAGCCAATCCCCGGGGTACAATGAGCAGTTCTTC	TRBV16	-	-	TRBJ2-1